This passage covers 26 T cell receptor beta chains from one sample sequenced in a study of response to subunit inactivated influenza vaccine. Each CDR3 protein gets one entry after TCRdb re-called the RT-PCR reads with MiXCR. Among 860,000 or so distinct CDR3 sequences listed, 21% were seen once. Sequenced here: PBMCs from blood, sampled about 5 days after vaccination. Receptor source: a man between 45 and 60 years old who received an inactivated influenza vaccine.

This sequence joins TRBV30 and TRBJ2-7; TRBD2 matches at 16 bases. The CDR3 length is 18 residues. Per germline, CDR1 GTSNPN and CDR2 SVGIG (reference sequence). With 8 bases clipped from V and 0 bases from J, the junction kept 13 bases outside the gene matches. The CDR3 loop is CAGGALGTSGRVSYEQYF. CDR3 nucleotides: TGTGCCGGGGGGGCCCTCGGGACTAGCGGGAGGGTCTCCTACGAGCAGTACTTC.

The chain links TRBV6-5 to TRBJ2-5; weak D call: TRBD1 (5 bases). The CDR3 length is 15 residues. Germline V gene data show CDR1 as MNHEY and CDR2 as SVGAGI. The V end lost 0 bases, the J end lost 4 bases, and 12 bases lay between the germline ends. The CDR3 nucleotides are TGTGCCAGCAGTTACTCGCGCGCAGGGCCAGAGACCCAGTACTTC. This gives the protein CASSYSRAGPETQYF.

This clonotype appeared a few times. The CDR3 DNA follows: TGTGCCAGCAGCTTTAAGGGGCGCACAGATACGCAGTATTTT. It translates to CASSFKGRTDTQYF. V gene TRBV7-9 combines with J gene TRBJ2-3, with D possibly TRBD1 on 5 matching bases. CDR3 length: 14 amino acids. Per the germline V gene, CDR1 is SEHNR and CDR2 is FQNEAQ (reference sequence). V shed 3 bases and J shed 1 base, with 8 bases lying between them.

The chain links TRBV18 to TRBJ2-3; 14 bases are shared with TRBD2. Germline V gene lookup returns CDR1 KGHSH and CDR2 LQKENI. The CDR3 is made up of 18 amino acids. V shed 6 bases, J shed 1 base, and the junction held 9 bases outside the gene matches. The CDR3, as DNA: TGTGCCAGCTCCCTGAATCCGGGACTAGCGGGGGGCACAGATACGCAGTATTTT. It is translated as CASSLNPGLAGGTDTQYF.

About this clonotype itself: A junction boundary mismatches the germline segment, possibly from a read error. The chain is built from TRBV4-1 and TRBJ1-1; tentatively, D is TRBD1 (6 bases). This CDR3 has 15 residues. Germline-derived CDR1 and CDR2 are MGHRA and YSYEKL. CDR3 sequence (DNA): TGCGCCAGCAGCCAAACAGGGCTAGTGAATACTGAAGCTTTCTTT. The encoded protein is CASSQTGLVNTEAFF.

In its sample, this clonotype was seen a few times. The chain is built from TRBV11-1 and TRBJ2-3; 8 nucleotides match TRBD1. V lost 0 bases and J lost 7; bases outside the gene matches: 15. The germline V gene has CDR1 SGHAT and CDR2 FQDESV (reference sequence). There are 18 residues in the CDR3. The CDR3 bases are TGTGCCAGCAGCTTAGCCGGAGGACAGGGCGGCGTATTAAATACGCAGTATTTT. It translates to CASSLAGGQGGVLNTQYF.

This rearrangement joins TRBV5-1 to TRBJ2-1, with 11 bases lining up with TRBD2. The germline CDR1 and CDR2 sequences are SGHRS and YFSETQ. CDR3 size: 18 residues. V trimming: 3 bases; J trimming: 0 bases; junction bases outside the gene matches: 8. The CDR3 loop reads CASSSGTSGFSSYNEQFF. The CDR3 coding sequence is TGCGCCAGCAGCTCTGGGACTAGCGGTTTTAGCTCCTACAATGAGCAGTTCTTC. Together with reference TRBV5-1 and TRBJ2-1, the CDR3 gives the full variable domain: KAGVTQTPRYLIKTRGQQVTLSCSPISGHRSVSWYQQTPGQGLQFLFEYFSETQRNKGNFPGRFSGRQFSNSRSEMNVSTLELGDSALYLCASSSGTSGFSSYNEQFFGPGTRLTVL.

This clonotype has a handful of counts. This chain connects TRBV12-3 or TRBV12-4 to TRBJ1-2, with a weak D call TRBD1 (6 bases). The V end was cut by 6 bases, the J end by 5 bases, with 13 bases between. The CDR3 spans 13 residues. The CDR3 sequence: CASSMGGPYGYTF. In DNA form, the CDR3 reads TGTGCCAGCAGCATGGGGGGGCCTTATGGCTACACCTTC.

The rearrangement links TRBV7-2 to TRBJ1-1; D not certain. This CDR3 contains 16 residues. Looked up from germline, CDR1 is SGHTA and CDR2 is FQGNSA. Trimming took off 1 base at V and 5 bases at J, with 17 bases between the two ends. Here the CDR3 reads CASSLVSMGGWTEAFF. The CDR3 nucleotides read TGTGCCAGCAGCTTAGTCAGCATGGGAGGATGGACTGAAGCTTTCTTT.

This clonotype was detected only a few times. The chain combines TRBV20-1 with TRBJ2-5, with a tentative D call TRBD2 (5 bases). This CDR3 is built from 11 residues. Germline assignment: CDR1 DFQATT and CDR2 SNEGSKA (reference sequence). Trimming left V 7 bases short and J 0 bases short, with 6 bases between. As DNA, the CDR3 is TGCAGTGGGCGGGACCAAGAGACCCAGTACTTC. Its translation: CSGRDQETQYF.

This chain connects TRBV5-1 to TRBJ1-2; D gene unclear. This CDR3 is built from 16 residues. The V and J ends lost 0 bases and 0 bases respectively, with 12 bases between them. Germline CDR1 reads SGHRS; CDR2 reads YFSETQ. The CDR3 coding sequence is TGCGCCAGCAGCTTGGTTCCGAGGAGTGCTAACTATGGCTACACCTTC. Amino acids: CASSLVPRSANYGYTF.

This chain links TRBV7-9 with TRBJ1-2; D call uncertain. This CDR3 is built from 13 residues. Germline values: CDR1 SEHNR, CDR2 FQNEAQ (reference sequence). V was trimmed by 1 base and J by 8 bases, leaving 11 bases between them. CDR3 sequence (DNA): TGTGCCAGCAGCTTAGAGGAGGTTTCGGGCTACACCTTC. Translated, it gives CASSLEEVSGYTF.

The chain recombines TRBV5-1 with TRBJ2-6, with D uncertain. Germline lookup yields CDR1 SGHRS and CDR2 YFSETQ. V lost 7 bases and J 0 bases, leaving 5 bases between the germline ends. The CDR3 contains 13 residues. The CDR3, as DNA: TGCGCCAGCTCCGCCTCTGGGGCCAACGTCCTGACTTTC. Amino acid sequence: CASSASGANVLTF.

V gene TRBV12-3 or TRBV12-4 combines with J gene TRBJ2-2, with 12 bases matching TRBD1. The CDR3 is made up of 15 amino acids. With V trimmed by 5 bases and J by 6 bases, 4 bases remained unmatched. The CDR3 reads CASSPRDRGPGELFF. In DNA, the CDR3 is TGTGCCAGCAGTCCCCGGGACAGGGGGCCCGGGGAGCTGTTTTTT.

The chain couples TRBV12-3 or TRBV12-4 to TRBJ2-6; D may be TRBD1 or TRBD2 (6 bases each). There are 15 residues in the CDR3. V was trimmed by 6 bases and J by 0 bases, leaving 9 bases between them. In DNA, the CDR3 is TGTGCCAGCAGAAAGGGGGGCTCTGGGGCCAACGTCCTGACTTTC. The encoded protein is CASRKGGSGANVLTF.

The chain has TRBV6-1 and TRBJ2-2, with D unresolved. The CDR3 spans 10 residues. In germline, CDR1 is MNHNS, CDR2 SASEGT. V lost 7 bases and J 7 bases, leaving 4 bases between the germline ends. DNA for the CDR3: TGTGCCAGCACGGACGGGGAGCTGTTTTTT. As protein: CASTDGELFF.

In its sample, this clonotype was seen many times. This rearrangement joins TRBV29-1 to TRBJ2-3; D is possibly TRBD1 or TRBD2 (5 bases each). Deletions cut 5 bases from V and 0 bases from J, with 6 bases between. In germline, CDR1 is SQVTM, CDR2 ANQGSEA. The CDR3 extends over 12 amino acids. CDR3 DNA sequence: TGCAGCGTTAGGGACAGCACAGATACGCAGTATTTT. It specifies CSVRDSTDTQYF.

The chain uses TRBV7-2 and TRBJ2-1; TRBD1 or TRBD2 may be the D gene (6 bases each). The CDR3 spans 16 residues. Trimming pared 2 bases from V and 0 bases from J, leaving 11 bases between. Germline V gene lookup returns CDR1 SGHTA and CDR2 FQGNSA. In DNA form, the CDR3 reads TGTGCCAGCAGCTTACCATGGGGGGCCTCCTACAATGAGCAGTTCTTC. Protein sequence: CASSLPWGASYNEQFF.

The gene calls are TRBV6-1 and TRBJ1-6; TRBD1 matches 9 bases. V was pared by 7 bases and J by 6 bases, with 10 bases of the junction left unmatched. Germline lookup yields CDR1 MNHNS and CDR2 SASEGT. There are 16 residues in the CDR3. The CDR3 region has the DNA TGTGCCAGCAAGGACAGGGGAGGGGGTTTTAATTCACCCCTCCACTTT. Translation gives CASKDRGGGFNSPLHF.

The genes are TRBV7-3 and TRBJ2-1; D may be TRBD1 or TRBD2 (7 bases each). Between the trimmed V and J ends, which lost 5 bases and 5 bases, there was a span of 31 bases. The CDR3 extends over 20 amino acids. The germline gives CDR1 SGHTA, CDR2 FQGTGA. The CDR3 spells CASSPRGGWAGAPNHNEQFF. The CDR3, as DNA: TGTGCCAGCAGCCCGAGAGGGGGCTGGGCGGGAGCCCCTAATCACAATGAGCAGTTCTTC.

This clonotype was recorded many times. The chain couples TRBV20-1 to TRBJ1-6; tentatively, D is TRBD1 (5 bases). Trimming stripped 0 bases from V and 13 bases from J, with 16 bases between. Germline-derived CDR1 and CDR2 are DFQATT and SNEGSKA (reference sequence). CDR3 length: 14 residues. CDR3 DNA sequence: TGCAGTGCTAGAGATAGGGACGGACCTAGCCCCCTCCACTTT. Protein sequence: CSARDRDGPSPLHF.

This clonotype was observed a few times. This chain connects TRBV28 to TRBJ1-2; no clear D. CDR3 length equals 16 residues. With 0 bases removed from V and 6 bases from J, the gap between germline ends came to 17 bases. Germline CDR1 and CDR2: MDHEN and SYDVKM. In DNA form, the CDR3 reads TGTGCCAGCAGTTTATGGTCTCCGGGTCTATCCGATGGCTACACCTTC. Translated, it gives CASSLWSPGLSDGYTF.

This clonotype was observed a handful of times. V gene TRBV7-2 combines with J gene TRBJ2-3, with D hard to call. V lost 5 bases and J 6 bases, leaving 12 bases between the germline ends. This CDR3 region has 13 residues. Germline-derived CDR1 and CDR2 are SGHTA and FQGNSA. DNA of the CDR3: TGTGCCAGCAGCCAGACTGGAGTGGATACGCAGTATTTT. Translating it yields CASSQTGVDTQYF.

The table lists this clonotype with many counts. The V call is TRBV29-1, the J call TRBJ1-1, with D tentatively TRBD1 (6 bases). The CDR3 runs 12 residues. The ends were cut back, 4 bases at V and 1 base at J, with 7 bases in the middle. Germline-derived CDR1 and CDR2 are SQVTM and ANQGSEA. The CDR3 nucleotides are TGCAGCGTTGTCAGGGGGAACACTGAAGCTTTCTTT. The encoded protein is CSVVRGNTEAFF.

This clonotype was found many times. This rearrangement joins TRBV20-1 to TRBJ2-3; tentatively, D is TRBD2 (7 bases). Germline values: CDR1 DFQATT, CDR2 SNEGSKA (reference sequence). The CDR3 runs to 17 residues. V gave up 1 base and J gave up 2 bases, with 19 bases separating them. The CDR3 region has the DNA TGCAGTGCTAGAGGAGGAGGGGGGGGTGGTTTCACAGATACGCAGTATTTT. It translates to CSARGGGGGGFTDTQYF.

The V and J genes are TRBV10-2 and TRBJ2-5; 15 nucleotides line up with TRBD2. This CDR3 is 17 amino acids long. The germline CDR1 and CDR2 sequences are WSHSY and SAAADI. The junction had 10 bases not matched to a gene; V was cut back by 2 bases and J by 9 bases. In nucleotides, the CDR3 is TGCGCCAGCAGTGAGAGCAACATCGGACTAGCGGGGGGGGCCCAGTACTTC. It codes for CASSESNIGLAGGAQYF.